The rows below give T cell receptor beta chains drawn from one sample of a study of T cells after somatic rescue of genetic block. Profiling relied on immunoSEQ multiplex PCR, and the TCRdb table lists in-frame clones only, not all of them. In the table there are approximately 78,000 clones, roughly 93% of which are singletons. The sample taken for sequencing was peripheral blood mononuclear cells (PBMCs). The receptors originated from a man aged 25 to 45. Each CDR3 is given without its conserved first and last residue.

TRBV9	ASSVEDGHPSGANVLT
TRBV18	ASSPLGTGQGYEQY
TRBV6-1	ASSAGQGAPYNSPLH
TRBV10-2	ASSVWSSTDTQY
TRBV4-1	ASSRLARETHTDTQY
TRBV5-1	ASSLIGGSSYEQY
TRBV19	ASSMWDRGNQPQH
TRBV2	ASRRDSPNQPQH
TRBV2	AGRTGSTDTQY
TRBV27	ASSLSTPSGGDYEQY
TRBV29-1	SVLSGQGTDTEAF
TRBV5-6	ASSLAGHPSTDTQY
TRBV28	ASSTPLDYGYT
TRBV19	ASSGGEAGNQPQH
TRBV19	ASRTLAGGNNEQF
TRBV11-3	ASSSFRGVGELF
TRBV4-3	ASSPGTGGLLKTQY
TRBV28	ASTRTGGNEKLF
TRBV2	ASSGEQGVEQY
TRBV4-3	ASSQRDRGMPLH
TRBV9	ASSVGQGTYEQY
TRBV5-6	ASSLDGTDTYEQY
TRBV29-1	SVEKLAGSGEQY
TRBV19	ASSNGRGHQPQH
TRBV6-6	ASLGQGSEKLF
TRBV6-5	ASSSDRGGYEQY
TRBV20-1	SARIREAF
TRBV19	ASSRTSGFLSEQY
TRBV7-9	ASSPLRGRDTYEQY
TRBV7-2	ASSTLLAGGGFAETQY
TRBV7-9	ASSLEGYSIEQY
TRBV6-1	ASSDPGQGGNEQF
TRBV7-9	ASRPSGGSSYNEQF
TRBV2	ASVRGSYNEQF
TRBV15	ATSRGRRGDTQY
TRBV13	ASSLASGGKYEQY
TRBV18	ASSPGGRTEAF
TRBV20-1	SASDDEKLF
TRBV7-6	ASSLDYGGETQY
TRBV7-9	ASKGPGYNEQF
TRBV15	ATSRDRDRGREQY
TRBV27	ATHHTDTQY
TRBV7-2	ASSLDSGPSGNTIY
TRBV10-1	ASSPSGSYGYT
TRBV6-5	ASSYSTGFNSPLH
TRBV9	ASSSAAAATGELF
TRBV6-6	ASSSPGAARGYT
TRBV15	ATSKGLAGYPEQF
TRBV6-1	ASSGEGFSYEQY
TRBV6-5	ASSYSSRTSDTQY
TRBV4-1	ASSQAGTGPNEKLF
TRBV30	AWSIGGNTIY
TRBV19	ASSETGGNQPQH
TRBV2	ASSDKFYEQY